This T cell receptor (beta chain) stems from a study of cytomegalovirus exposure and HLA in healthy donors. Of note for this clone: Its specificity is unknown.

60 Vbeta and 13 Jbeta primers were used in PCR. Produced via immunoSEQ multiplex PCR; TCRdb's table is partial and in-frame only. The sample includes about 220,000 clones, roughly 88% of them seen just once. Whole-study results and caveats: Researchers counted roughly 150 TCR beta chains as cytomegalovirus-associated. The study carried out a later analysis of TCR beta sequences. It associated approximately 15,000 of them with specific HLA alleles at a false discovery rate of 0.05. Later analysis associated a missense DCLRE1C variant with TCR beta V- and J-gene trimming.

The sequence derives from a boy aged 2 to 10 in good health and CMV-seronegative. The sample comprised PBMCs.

The CDR3 is CASSFGTRETQYF. CDR3 nucleotide sequence: TGCGCCAGCAGCTTCGGTACCAGGGAGACCCAGTACTTC. This sequence joins TRBV5-1 and TRBJ2-5, with unresolved D. CDR1 and CDR2 from the germline V gene are SGHRS and YFSETQ. V gave up 2 bases and J gave up 5 bases, with 10 bases separating them. The CDR3 has 13 amino acids.